The present entry profiles one T cell receptor (beta chain) with its context. This CDR3 spans 15 amino acids. The germline CDR1 and CDR2 sequences are SGHVS and FQNEAQ. V gave up 5 bases and J gave up 0 bases, with 11 bases separating them. The data were produced by immunoSEQ multiplex PCR, yet TCRdb's version contains in-frame clones alone and is incomplete. The sample shows 100,000 to 150,000 clones, roughly nine tenths of them seen only once. The data originate from a study of cytomegalovirus exposure and HLA in healthy donors. The chain links TRBV7-8 to TRBJ1-3, with D possibly matching TRBD1 (5 bases). This receptor was identified in a woman aged 18-29 years in good health and CMV-seronegative. Input material: PBMCs. The CDR3 reads CASSADTNSGNTIYF. CDR3 DNA sequence: TGTGCCAGCAGCGCGGACACAAACTCTGGAAACACCATATATTTT.